The rows below give T cell receptor beta chains drawn from one sample of a study of cytomegalovirus exposure and HLA in healthy donors. Profiled with immunoSEQ multiplex PCR; TCRdb holds only in-frame clones, not every one. The data show 150,000 to 200,000 clones, roughly 84% seen once. What was sequenced was PBMCs. The receptors were sampled from a male donor in good health and CMV-seronegative. Each CDR3 is given with its conserved first and last residue. The order of the fields is CDR3 length, V gene, J gene, CDR3 protein.

>12|TRBV6-5|TRBJ2-7
CAAREGPYEQYF
>16|TRBV9|TRBJ2-1
CASSPGLSGTYNEQFF
>15|TRBV9|TRBJ2-5
CASSVASGSGETQYF
>13|TRBV27|TRBJ2-7
CASALAGGYEQYF
>18|TRBV9|TRBJ2-1
CASSVKTPTINLYNEQFF
>19|TRBV5-1|TRBJ2-5
CASSLAKTALAGGGETQYF
>15|TRBV6-1|TRBJ1-1
CASSEARSVNTEAFF
>14|TRBV6-5|TRBJ2-2
CASGGLAGTGELFF
>14|TRBV5-1|TRBJ2-3
CASSFAPGTDTQYF
>15|TRBV19|TRBJ1-5
CASSPGQGFLQPQHF
>16|TRBV7-2|TRBJ1-3
CASSPLTGSSGNTIYF
>14|TRBV19|TRBJ1-5
CASTLTGSNQPQHF
>14|TRBV7-9|TRBJ2-3
CASSTSGTTDTQYF
>15|TRBV6-6|TRBJ1-1
CASSPRGDQNTEAFF
>14|TRBV6-5|TRBJ1-2
CATSSAPGYYGYTF
>16|TRBV6-6|TRBJ2-7
CASSYTRRQASYEQYF
>14|TRBV4-3|TRBJ1-6
CASSLDRESSPLHF
>13|TRBV7-2|TRBJ2-7
CASSLPSRYEQYF
>19|TRBV9|TRBJ2-3
CASSAQTRLVNSYTDTQYF
>16|TRBV7-9|TRBJ2-1
CSSSLASAGGPNEQFF
>15|TRBV5-6|TRBJ1-2
CASSLFDRTNYGYTF
>15|TRBV9|TRBJ1-3
CASSGPTVSGNTIYF
>14|TRBV6-6|TRBJ1-1
CASTRVYANTEAFF
>16|TRBV5-1|TRBJ2-5
CASSLRSPQNQETQYF
>16|TRBV5-1|TRBJ1-1
CASSLGAGGPFTEAFF
>15|TRBV11-3|TRBJ1-3
CASSLGRGVGNTIYF
>15|TRBV9|TRBJ2-1
CASSPRDTRYNEQFF
>15|TRBV28|TRBJ1-3
CASSLSVAVENTIYF
>17|TRBV10-3|.
CAISEPAQEVKPYEQYF
>14|TRBV6-5|TRBJ2-7
CASILGTGGGEQYF
>14|TRBV19|TRBJ2-7
CASSGGGETYEQYF
>12|TRBV7-6|TRBJ2-1
CASSLSRGQQFF
>13|TRBV11-3|TRBJ1-1
CASSYSVNTEAFF
>15|TRBV18|TRBJ2-1
CASIRGSSVSGEQFF
>14|TRBV19|TRBJ2-5
CASKTGTAQETQYF
>16|TRBV7-2|TRBJ2-1
CASSLGGQGAYNEQFF